This paragraph reports one T cell receptor beta chain. The antigen is not known. Germline loops: CDR1 MNHNY, CDR2 SVGAGI (reference sequence). The CDR3 is 13 residues long. The V and J ends lost 2 bases and 1 base respectively, with 5 bases between them. TCRdb's copy holds only in-frame clones and misses some; the assay was immunoSEQ multiplex PCR. This table has more than 70,000 clones, roughly nine tenths appearing once. The data belong to a study of OX40 agonist ivuxolimab in advanced cancers. Study observations and caveats: Patients with a partial response at 0.1-3.0 mg/kg had among the lowest clonal expansion.

Blood was sampled at baseline, cycle 4 day 1, and cycle 7 day 1. The chain combines TRBV6-6 with TRBJ1-1; D is undetermined. The material was CD4+ or CD8+ T cells sorted from blood, obtained in a trial of the OX40 agonist ivuxolimab. This TCR was recovered from an adult with an advanced solid tumor such as melanoma, head and neck, liver or kidney cancer. CDR3 in DNA: TGTGCCAGCAGTTACGAGTCGAACACTGAAGCTTTCTTT. The encoded protein is CASSYESNTEAFF.